A single T cell receptor beta chain is shown here with its context. Its antigen is not known. The CDR3 is made up of 16 amino acids. Germline-derived CDR1 and CDR2 are SGHTA and FQGNSA. V was shortened by 5 bases and J by 4 bases, with 15 bases between the two germline ends. The source of the sample is a study of graft-versus-host responses after intestinal transplantation. Study details: Anti-thymocyte globulin served as induction for all recipients, who then took tacrolimus and steroids for 3 to 4 years. General study results and limits: Detected in recipient marrow were GvH clones, some of which were first observed in ileum or blood. Peak levels of circulating GvH clones tracked with early post-transplant HvG declines.

Libraries were prepared by immunoSEQ multiplex PCR; TCRdb keeps only in-frame clonotypes and omits some of them. Of roughly 80,000 clones listed, roughly 84% are singletons. The sequence came from a human donor who was the organ donor for an intestinal transplant. The source was unstimulated CD8+ T cells sorted from spleen or lymph node cells, collected before transplant. The V gene is TRBV7-2, the J gene TRBJ1-6; no firm D call. The CDR3 region is CASSLRGTGYNSPLHF. The CDR3, as DNA: TGTGCCAGCAGCCTAAGAGGCACGGGATATAATTCACCCCTCCACTTT.